The clone carrying this TCR beta chain has ten or more counts. What it binds is not known. These data originate in a study of beta chain features in type 1 diabetes. General study findings and limits: TCRB CDR3s were moderately but significantly shorter in Type 1 diabetes patients in all four CD4+ subsets.

The sequenced template was cDNA made from the entire isolated RNA. This table comes from immunoSEQ multiplex PCR, and its TCRdb copy is limited to in-frame clones, with some not included. The sample lists 200,000 to 250,000 clones, over 11% seen once, with approximately 0.018% in the top ten. The source of this sequence is a young man with type 1 diabetes. Sequenced material: naive CD4+ T cells from blood.

Written as DNA, the CDR3 is TGTGCCAGCAGCCAAGAAGCAGGGCCTAACTATGGCTACACCTTC. Translated: CASSQEAGPNYGYTF. The chain carries TRBV14 and TRBJ1-2; D perhaps matches TRBD1 (5 bases). Germline-derived CDR1 and CDR2 are SGHDN and FVKESK. The CDR3 covers 15 residues. V was clipped by 0 bases and J by 0 bases, with 8 bases between them.